This TCR beta chain was recovered during a study of T cell repertoires and Cas9 in healthy adults (dated by TCRdb to the late 2010s). A note on the overall study: Multi-effector potency, cytotoxicity and lineage determination within the CD4 and CD8 compartments were characterized for SpCas9-reactive T cells. Preexisting T cell immunity against the Streptococcus pyogenes Cas9 nuclease (SpCas9) used in CRISPR gene editing was examined in the study. Study-wide conclusions, independent of this receptor: In vitro, SpCas9-reactive regulatory T cells were reported to reduce the proliferation and function of SpCas9-reactive effector T cells.

Library preparation used the immunoSEQ multiplex PCR assay. The table comes from immuneACCESS by way of TCRdb, which keeps in-frame sequences with V and J called. Part of the clones is missing from these tables; in studies checked, under half for an unresolved V gene and the rest for unknown reasons. For this sample the table gives some 20,000 clones, of which more than 80% were detected only once. The ten largest clones capture 1.5% to 1.8% of the sample. Points on this clone: Its antigen has not been determined. No quality values exist for individual bases; no much larger clone is one base distant.

Healthy humans were used as donors in the study. The germline V gene provides CDR1 KGHSH and CDR2 LQKENI. Trimming accounts for 4 bases at V and 5 bases at J, while the number of junction bases matched to no gene is 11. The CDR3 numbers 16 residues from cysteine through phenylalanine. Only CDR3 DNA remains: 48 bases, in frame from the first base. The rearranged chain carries TRBV18 and TRBJ2-5; 9 bases in the junction line up with TRBD1. This TCR was sampled from a human donor in good health. The specimen sequenced was CD4+ effector T cells (CD127+, CD25-, CD137-, CD154-) from PBMCs; culture status not recorded. The nucleotides read TGTGCCAGCTCACTTCTCCCCGGGACAGGGACGGAGACCCAGTACTTC. The translation is CASSLLPGTGTETQYF.